One and the same sample provided the 32 T cell receptor beta chains below, sequenced in a study of blood T cell repertoires in COVID-19. Some clones are missing from TCRdb's copy, which holds only in-frame ones; the method was immunoSEQ multiplex PCR. The sample includes 280,000 or so clones, roughly 85% of them seen just once. Material: PBMCs or T cells enriched from blood (not recorded which). These receptor sequences come from a woman between 50 and 59 years old who had recovered from COVID-19.

This clone was seen just once. The rearrangement joins TRBV7-7 to TRBJ2-7; tentatively, D is TRBD2 (6 bases). Trimming took 5 bases from V and 3 from J, leaving 17 bases between them. CDR1 is SSHAT, CDR2 FNYEAQ, per germline (reference sequence). The CDR3 spans 15 residues. The CDR3 coding sequence is TGTGCCAGCAGCCCCTACCGGGGGTTTGACTACGAGCAGTACTTC. Its protein product is CASSPYRGFDYEQYF.

V usage is TRBV29-1 and J usage is TRBJ1-1; maybe TRBD1 (5 bases). Per germline, CDR1 SQVTM and CDR2 ANQGSEA. The CDR3 spans 14 residues. Trimming took 5 bases from V and 0 from J, leaving 13 bases between them. The CDR3 loop is CSVSLGLMNTEAFF. The CDR3 DNA reads TGCAGCGTTTCCTTGGGACTTATGAACACTGAAGCTTTCTTT.

CDR3 sequence: CASSLVGLAGRSGYEQYF. The CDR3 DNA reads TGTGCCAGCAGCTTAGTGGGACTAGCGGGAAGAAGTGGGTACGAGCAGTACTTC. This rearrangement joins TRBV7-9 to TRBJ2-7, with 13 positions matching TRBD2. The V and J ends lost 1 base and 4 bases, in that order; junction bases with no gene match: 10. The CDR3 covers 18 residues. Germline CDR1 and CDR2: SEHNR and FQNEAQ (reference sequence).

The chain has TRBV24-1 and TRBJ2-6, with 7 bases that match TRBD1. V gave up 11 bases and J gave up 4 bases; unmatched junction bases: 4. Germline CDR1 and CDR2: KGHDR and SFDVKD. The CDR3 is 13 residues long. The CDR3 is CAIQGTGANVLTF. The CDR3 nucleotides read TGTGCCATACAGGGGACCGGGGCCAACGTCCTGACTTTC.

The chain couples TRBV19 to TRBJ1-5; D unresolved. Germline lookup yields CDR1 LNHDA and CDR2 SQIVND (reference sequence). Trimming cost V 5 bases and J 10 bases, with 18 bases left between them. This CDR3 spans 14 amino acids. CDR3 residues: CASSSHRESSPQHF. The CDR3 DNA reads TGTGCCAGTAGTTCCCACCGGGAATCATCTCCCCAGCATTTT.

J is TRBJ2-7 and V is TRBV15; a weak D match, TRBD1 (6 bases). This CDR3 comprises 14 residues. V shed 0 bases and J shed 4 bases, with 10 bases lying between them. The germline gives CDR1 LNHNV, CDR2 YYDKDF (reference sequence). The CDR3 DNA follows: TGTGCCACCAGCAGAGAAATACAGGGTTACGAGCAGTACTTC. Its protein product is CATSREIQGYEQYF.

Note on this clone: This sample includes further DNA sequences coding for the same CDR3. The chain recombines TRBV7-2 with TRBJ1-1, with 7 bases aligning to TRBD1. The J segment lost 5 bases and the V segment lost 4 bases, leaving 7 bases of the junction unmatched. Germline values: CDR1 SGHTA, CDR2 FQGNSA. This CDR3 region has 14 residues. This CDR3 is CASSSGGVGTEAFF. The CDR3 nucleotides read TGTGCCAGCAGCTCAGGGGGTGTGGGAACTGAAGCTTTCTTT.

A single count supports this clone. J is TRBJ2-7 and V is TRBV3-1 (or the pseudogene TRBV3-2); D is perhaps TRBD2 (5 bases). Trimming shortened V by 3 bases and J by 0 bases, and 9 bases separated the two germline ends. The CDR3 sequence is 14 residues long. Looked up from germline, CDR1 is LGHDT and CDR2 is YNNKEL (reference sequence). CDR3 amino acids: CASSQARDSYEQYF. The CDR3 DNA is TGTGCCAGCAGCCAGGCGAGGGACTCCTACGAGCAGTACTTC.

This clone was seen a handful of times. CDR3: CSGQGFLETQYF. The DNA of the CDR3 is TGCAGCGGACAGGGGTTTTTGGAGACCCAGTACTTC. V usage is TRBV29-1 and J usage is TRBJ2-5; TRBD1 matches at 8 bases. The V gene's germline CDR1 is SQVTM and CDR2 ANQGSEA. With 7 bases clipped from V and 5 bases from J, the junction kept 6 bases outside the gene matches. The CDR3 is made up of 12 amino acids.

The chain uses TRBV30 and TRBJ1-4, with a weak D call TRBD1 (6 bases). V was cut by 5 bases and J by 6 bases, with 16 bases left in between. Looked up from germline, CDR1 is GTSNPN and CDR2 is SVGIG (reference sequence). CDR3 size: 14 residues. The CDR3, as DNA: TGTGCCTGGGGTACACAGGGATCTTATGAAAAACTGTTTTTT. Translation: CAWGTQGSYEKLFF.

The chain has TRBV29-1 and TRBJ2-3; D is ambiguous. This CDR3 contains 14 residues. V lost 4 bases and J lost 3, with 14 bases in between. Germline values: CDR1 SQVTM, CDR2 ANQGSEA. CDR3 amino acids: CSVGRRLSTDTQYF. The DNA for the CDR3 is TGCAGCGTTGGAAGGAGACTTAGTACAGATACGCAGTATTTT.

This rearrangement joins TRBV18 to TRBJ1-2; TRBD1 aligns across 7 bases. Germline CDR1 and CDR2: KGHSH and LQKENI. The CDR3 consists of 15 residues. After removal of 0 bases from V and 0 bases from J, the junction contained 1 base not matched to a gene. CDR3 DNA: TGTGCCAGCTCACCACCCGGACAGGCTAACTATGGCTACACCTTC. Its protein is CASSPPGQANYGYTF. The entire variable domain, with the rest obtained from reference TRBV18 and TRBJ1-2, is as follows: NAGVMQNPRHLVRRRGQEARLRCSPMKGHSHVYWYRQLPEEGLKFMVYLQKENIIDESGMPKERFSAEFPKEGPSILRIQQVVRGDSAAYFCASSPPGQANYGYTFGSGTRLTVV.

This clone was seen more than once but under ten times. The rearrangement links TRBV19 to TRBJ1-5; tentative D call: TRBD1 (5 bases). Germline-derived CDR1 and CDR2 are LNHDA and SQIVND (reference sequence). The CDR3 is 15 amino acids. Trimming took off 6 bases at V and 0 bases at J, with 12 bases between the two ends. This CDR3 is CASRQQVHSNQPQHF. CDR3 DNA: TGTGCCAGTAGACAACAGGTCCATAGCAATCAGCCCCAGCATTTT.

CDR3 sequence: CASSPSTVSNYGYTF. The CDR3 DNA reads as TGTGCCAGCAGCCCTTCGACAGTTTCTAACTATGGCTACACCTTC. This chain links TRBV7-6 with TRBJ1-2; maybe TRBD1 (5 bases). The CDR3 is 15 amino acids. CDR1 and CDR2 from the germline V gene are SGHVS and FNYEAQ. Trimming left V 5 bases short and J 0 bases short, with 13 bases between.

This clone was seen a single time. The chain recombines TRBV29-1 with TRBJ1-1, with 7 bases fitting TRBD1. V lost 7 bases, J lost 1 base, and 6 bases stayed unmatched. The CDR3 consists of 13 residues. Germline values: CDR1 SQVTM, CDR2 ANQGSEA. In DNA form, the CDR3 reads TGCAGCGCCCACAGGGGAGCGAACACTGAAGCTTTCTTT. It codes for CSAHRGANTEAFF.

The rearrangement joins TRBV30 to TRBJ1-4; D gene ambiguous. This CDR3 is 14 amino acids long. Deletions cut 1 base from V and 5 bases from J, with 11 bases between. Germline loops: CDR1 GTSNPN, CDR2 SVGIG (reference sequence). CDR3 sequence (DNA): TGTGCCTGGAGTGAATACACAATCAATGAAAAACTGTTTTTT. Its translation is CAWSEYTINEKLFF.

The chain uses TRBV29-1 and TRBJ1-1; TRBD1 agrees at 7 bases. This CDR3 is 12 amino acids long. CDR1 is SQVTM, CDR2 ANQGSEA, per germline. The J segment lost 5 bases and the V segment lost 7 bases, leaving 7 bases of the junction unmatched. In DNA, the CDR3 is TGCAGCGCCGGACGACAGGGAACTGAAGCTTTCTTT. Encoded protein: CSAGRQGTEAFF.

This clone was picked up a small number of times. This chain uses TRBV10-2 with TRBJ2-2, with 7 bases that match TRBD2. The CDR3 has 14 amino acids. The junction had 3 bases not matched to a gene; V was cut back by 4 bases and J by 4 bases. Looked up from germline, CDR1 is WSHSY and CDR2 is SAAADI. The CDR3 is CASSALASTGELFF. CDR3 DNA sequence: TGCGCCAGCAGTGCACTAGCGAGCACCGGGGAGCTGTTTTTT.

This clone was observed a handful of times. The rearrangement joins TRBV7-2 to TRBJ2-7; D gene unclear. The germline V gene encodes CDR1 SGHTA and CDR2 FQGNSA. The CDR3 length is 13 residues. Trimming stripped 0 bases from V and 0 bases from J, with 3 bases between. CDR3: CASSLASSYEQYF. CDR3 DNA sequence: TGTGCCAGCAGCTTAGCTAGCTCCTACGAGCAGTACTTC.

Only a few counts were recorded for this clone. The rearrangement links TRBV4-1 to TRBJ1-5; a possible D gene is TRBD1 (6 bases). Germline CDR1 reads MGHRA; CDR2 reads YSYEKL. The CDR3 spans 15 residues. V was trimmed by 1 base and J by 4 bases, leaving 11 bases between them. CDR3 coding DNA: TGCGCCAGCAGCCAAGTGGCAGGGGAAAATCAGCCCCAGCATTTT. It translates to CASSQVAGENQPQHF.

To note about this clone: It is unclear where the CDR3 begins or ends on the DNA, so no DNA is shown, and the CDR3 is as TCRdb lists it. The V and J genes are TRBV6-1 and TRBJ2-7; TRBD1, the D gene given by the table, was not confirmed from the DNA. Both ends counted, the CDR3 spans 13 residues. The germline gives CDR1 MNHNS, CDR2 SASEGT. CDR3 residues: CASSEVGTGTNAF.

The chain uses TRBV7-9 and TRBJ1-3; the D gene is possibly TRBD1 (5 bases). Germline-derived CDR1 and CDR2 are SEHNR and FQNEAQ (reference sequence). Between the trimmed V and J ends, which lost 5 bases and 0 bases, there was a span of 11 bases. The CDR3 is made up of 15 amino acids. CDR3 amino acids: CASSAGRFSGNTIYF. CDR3 coding DNA: TGTGCCAGCAGCGCGGGACGGTTCTCTGGAAACACCATATATTTT.

The rearrangement uses TRBV28 and TRBJ1-1, with a tentative D call TRBD1 (6 bases). The CDR3 runs to 16 residues. Germline V CDR1 and CDR2: MDHEN, SYDVKM. Trimming shortened V by 5 bases and J by 2 bases, and 18 bases separated the two germline ends. This CDR3 is CASSPAGQTVNTEAFF. DNA for the CDR3: TGTGCCAGCAGTCCCGCCGGACAGACTGTTAACACTGAAGCTTTCTTT.

The chain links TRBV6-5 to TRBJ2-1; the D is unclear. V was clipped by 6 bases and J by 5 bases, with 17 bases between them. The CDR3 contains 15 residues. The germline gives CDR1 MNHEY, CDR2 SVGAGI. The CDR3 loop reads CASSRTRTVNNEQFF. The DNA of the CDR3 is TGTGCCAGCAGCCGAACGAGAACAGTAAACAATGAGCAGTTCTTC.

The chain employs TRBV24-1 and TRBJ2-1, with 7 bases identical to TRBD1. The germline V gene encodes CDR1 KGHDR and CDR2 SFDVKD. The CDR3 covers 15 residues. V was clipped by 7 bases and J by 9 bases; unmatched bases: 14. The DNA of the CDR3 is TGTGCCACCAGGTCTGGGACAGATAGCAGGGGTGAGCAGTTCTTC. Protein product: CATRSGTDSRGEQFF.

The V call is TRBV7-6, the J call TRBJ2-7; TRBD2 is a possible D gene (6 bases). Germline V CDR1 and CDR2: SGHVS, FNYEAQ. V was pared by 5 bases and J by 6 bases, with 11 bases between. The CDR3 is made up of 12 amino acids. The CDR3 region has the DNA TGTGCCAGCAGCCTGTCCGGGGGCGAGCAGTACTTC. This translates into CASSLSGGEQYF.

V gene TRBV29-1 combines with J gene TRBJ1-2; D is unresolved. Deletions cut 7 bases from V and 1 base from J, with 7 bases between. Germline CDR1 reads SQVTM; CDR2 reads ANQGSEA. There are 11 residues in the CDR3. CDR3 nucleotide sequence: TGCAGCGACTCCCTTAACTATGGCTACACCTTC. Protein sequence: CSDSLNYGYTF.

The chain links TRBV2 to TRBJ1-4, with 10 bases that match TRBD1. V lost 0 bases and J lost 7; bases outside the gene matches: 23. Germline CDR1 SNHLY, CDR2 FYNNEI. The length of the CDR3 is 22 residues. CDR3 DNA: TGTGCCAGCAGTGAAGCGAGTTCCAAGTCCGGGACAGGGGAGGGGGATAGTGAAAAACTGTTTTTT. Protein product: CASSEASSKSGTGEGDSEKLFF.

The chain is built from TRBV11-3 and TRBJ2-4; D is possibly TRBD1 (6 bases). CDR1 is SGHNT and CDR2 is YENEEA in the germline V gene. CDR3 length equals 14 residues. V lost 1 base and J 5 bases, leaving 9 bases between the germline ends. The CDR3 coding sequence is TGTGCCAGCAGCTTAGGCAGGGGTGAAAACATTCAGTACTTC. Translation: CASSLGRGENIQYF.

Only a few counts were recorded for this clone. This chain uses TRBV2 with TRBJ1-5; D ambiguous. Trimming took off 3 bases at V and 5 bases at J, with 8 bases between the two ends. This CDR3 comprises 13 residues. Germline assignment: CDR1 SNHLY and CDR2 FYNNEI. The CDR3 here is CASSDRGDQPQHF. The CDR3 DNA is TGTGCCAGCAGTGATCGGGGAGATCAGCCCCAGCATTTT.

The J gene is TRBJ2-3, the V gene TRBV5-4; 9 bases line up with TRBD2. The length of the CDR3 is 15 residues. CDR1 is SGHNT and CDR2 is YYREEE in the germline V gene (reference sequence). Trimming removed 3 bases from V and 6 bases from J; junction bases left unmatched: 8. The CDR3 protein is CASSSSGGGVDTQYF. The DNA of the CDR3 is TGTGCCAGCAGCTCTTCCGGCGGGGGGGTGGATACGCAGTATTTT.

The rearrangement joins TRBV19 to TRBJ2-1; D perhaps matches TRBD2 (5 bases). Germline V gene lookup returns CDR1 LNHDA and CDR2 SQIVND (reference sequence). The CDR3 is made up of 17 amino acids. The V and J ends lost 6 bases and 6 bases respectively, with 24 bases between them. The CDR3, as DNA: TGTGCCAGTAGGGCCAGGATCTTCTTACGTGAGGGCAATGAGCAGTTCTTC. Amino acid sequence: CASRARIFLREGNEQFF.